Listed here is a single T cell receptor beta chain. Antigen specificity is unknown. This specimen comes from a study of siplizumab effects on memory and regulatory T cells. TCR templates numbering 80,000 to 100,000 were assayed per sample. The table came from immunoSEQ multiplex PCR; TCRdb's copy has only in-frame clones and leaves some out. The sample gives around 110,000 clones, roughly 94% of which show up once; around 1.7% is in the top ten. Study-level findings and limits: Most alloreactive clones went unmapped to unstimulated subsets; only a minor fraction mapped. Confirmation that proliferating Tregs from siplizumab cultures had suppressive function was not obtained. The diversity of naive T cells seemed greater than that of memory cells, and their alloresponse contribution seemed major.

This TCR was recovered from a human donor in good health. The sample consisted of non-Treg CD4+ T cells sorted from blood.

CDR3 residues: CAISGGRVRDNEQFF. The CDR3 coding sequence is TGTGCCATCAGTGGGGGGCGGGTCCGCGACAATGAGCAGTTCTTC. The chain links TRBV10-3 to TRBJ2-1, with a possible D match to TRBD1 (6 bases). From germline, CDR1 is ENHRY and CDR2 SYGVKD. Trimming removed 4 bases at V and 5 bases at J, with 15 bases between. The CDR3 is 15 residues long.